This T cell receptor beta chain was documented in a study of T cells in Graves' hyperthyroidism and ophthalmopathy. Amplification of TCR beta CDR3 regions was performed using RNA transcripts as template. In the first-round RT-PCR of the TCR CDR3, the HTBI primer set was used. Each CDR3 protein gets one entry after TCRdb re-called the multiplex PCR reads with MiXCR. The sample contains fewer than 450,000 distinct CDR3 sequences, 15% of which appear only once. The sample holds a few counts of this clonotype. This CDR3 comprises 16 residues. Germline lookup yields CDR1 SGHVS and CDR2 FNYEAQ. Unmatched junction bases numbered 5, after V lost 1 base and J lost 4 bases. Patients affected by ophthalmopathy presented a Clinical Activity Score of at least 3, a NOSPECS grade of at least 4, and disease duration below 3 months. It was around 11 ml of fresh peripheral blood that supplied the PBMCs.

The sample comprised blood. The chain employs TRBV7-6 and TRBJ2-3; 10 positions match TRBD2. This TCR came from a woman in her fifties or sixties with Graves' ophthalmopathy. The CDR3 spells CASSLGAGGPPDTQYF. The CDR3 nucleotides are TGTGCCAGCAGCTTAGGAGCGGGAGGGCCCCCAGATACGCAGTATTTT.